Below, one T cell receptor beta chain is given with its context. There is no known antigen for this receptor. It has no much larger one-base neighbor in the sample; base qualities were not kept. Whole blood was collected in K2EDTA tubes by collaborating institutions according to the institutions' own protocols. For TCRbeta analysis, collaborators shipped samples as frozen whole blood, isolated PBMCs, or DNA extracted from either of those sample types. This specimen belongs to a study of blood T cell repertoires in COVID-19 (TCRdb year 2020). With respect to the entire study: The collaborator samples originated in the United States, Italy and Spain and spanned the acute and convalescent phases of COVID-19. The dataset comprised deeply sampled blood TCRbeta repertoires from subjects exposed to, actively infected with, or recovered from COVID-19. Where available, HLA class I and class II types were obtained from metadata supplied by the sample provider rather than from assay-based typing. The material from the prospective study consisted of cDNA or gDNA derived from T cells, B-cell-depleted T cells, or PBMCs. Samples were obtained from the ongoing ImmuneRACE study (first 160 participants) and from 1,254 subjects provided by 6 global collaborators. A de-identified subject ID, COVID-19 status, age in years and sex were almost always included in the sample metadata. A freely available public database, intended as a resource for researchers studying the immune response to SARS-CoV-2, is where the repertoires were released. General study outcomes and caveats: The amount of clinical and demographic metadata varied by source and participant and was provided uncurated.

TCRbeta CDR3 regions were amplified from genomic DNA by means of the immunoSEQ Assay, a bias-controlled multiplex PCR. The paper's processing steps were these. Within the assay, amplification of reference gene primers was used to estimate how many nucleated cells each sample contained. To quantify the absolute abundance of each unique TCRbeta CDR3 rearrangement, sequence reads were collapsed and filtered. For each sample, productive Simpson clonality was calculated by taking the square root of Simpson's diversity index across productive rearrangements. Imported from immuneACCESS, the table was reduced by TCRdb to in-frame sequences with V and J called. These copies leave out some clones; in studies compared against another copy, an unresolved V gene accounts for under half, and the cause of the remainder is not known. V, J and clone size derive from that table, while D and trimming were established from the DNA sequence. Counted in this sample were 200,000 to 250,000 clones; 70% to 85% of them appeared once. 4% to 6% of the sample is held by the ten biggest clonotypes.

CDR3 length: 15 amino acids, cysteine to phenylalanine. The kept DNA is CDR3 alone, 45 bases in frame from the first base. CDR1 and CDR2, per the germline V gene, are SGHTA and FQGNSA. Ends trimmed: V by 5 bases, J by 7 bases; bases unmatched to a gene: 6. This clonotype was obtained from a woman older than 75 with active or convalescent COVID-19. The sample was peripheral blood. In this chain, TRBV7-2 is recombined with TRBJ2-5, and 14 junctional nucleotides match TRBD2. This receptor carries the CDR3 CASSPGLAGGGTQYF. Here is the DNA: TGTGCCAGCAGCCCAGGACTAGCGGGGGGTGGGACCCAGTACTTC.